Each of the 25 T cell receptor beta chains below was sequenced from the same sample in a study of T-cell memory formation after mild COVID-19 (dated by TCRdb to the early 2020s). Library creation used 5' RACE. TCRdb shows the sequencer as Illumina NovaSeq 6000. TCRdb redid the processing of the public reads, applying fastp at Q25 and MiXCR, and retained in-frame beta chains. Every entry covers one CDR3 protein and lists the most common genes and DNA from its rows. This sample holds roughly 170,000 distinct CDR3 sequences; 15% to 20% were observed only once. Roughly 4% of the sample is held by the ten biggest clonotypes. The specimen sequenced was PBMCs or a T cell subset sorted from them (not recorded which). The origin of the receptors is a man younger than 35 who had mild COVID-19 (a few samples of this study predate the infection). The sample titles of this study are shuffled in the database, so cell type and time point are left out; the donor was told from shared clones.

This clonotype was seen a few times. The chain has TRBV30 and TRBJ2-1, with a possible D match to TRBD2 (5 bases). Germline CDR1 is GTSNPN and CDR2 is SVGIG (reference sequence). The V gene lost 3 bases and the J gene lost 3 bases, with 12 bases spanning the gap. The length of the CDR3 is 14 residues. The CDR3 region is CAWRTAEFYNEQFF. Here the CDR3 DNA reads TGTGCCTGGAGAACAGCGGAATTCTACAATGAGCAGTTCTTC.

This clonotype was counted only a few times. The rearrangement uses TRBV2 and TRBJ2-3, with 14 positions matching TRBD2. This CDR3 is built from 16 residues. CDR1 is SNHLY, CDR2 FYNNEI, per germline. V lost 4 bases to trimming and J lost 6 bases; unmatched junction nucleotides: 6. DNA of the CDR3: TGTGCCAGCAGTGGTGGACTAGCGGGGGGTCTTGATACGCAGTATTTT. Protein product: CASSGGLAGGLDTQYF. Looking up the rest from reference TRBV2 and TRBJ2-3 gives the full variable domain: EPEVTQTPSHQVTQMGQEVILRCVPISNHLYFYWYRQILGQKVEFLVSFYNNEISEKSEIFDDQFSVERPDGSNFTLKIRSTKLEDSAMYFCASSGGLAGGLDTQYFGPGTRLTVL.

Ten or more counts support this clonotype. The rearrangement links TRBV12-3 or TRBV12-4 to TRBJ2-2, with D possibly matching TRBD1 (6 bases). The CDR3 length is 15 residues. V lost 1 base and J 7 bases, leaving 13 bases between the germline ends. CDR3 bases: TGTGCCAGCAGTTTAGGGCGGCAGGGGAGCGGGGAGCTGTTTTTT. Its translation: CASSLGRQGSGELFF.

This clonotype was counted between two and nine times. The chain links TRBV5-5 to TRBJ1-2, with D uncertain. Germline loops: CDR1 SGHKS, CDR2 YYEKEE (reference sequence). V was trimmed by 2 bases and J by 5 bases, leaving 13 bases between them. This CDR3 spans 14 amino acids. In DNA form, the CDR3 reads TGTGCCAGCAGCTTAAGACTGCAAATTTATGGCTACACCTTC. Translation gives CASSLRLQIYGYTF.

This clonotype was seen a few times. This chain links TRBV6-1 with TRBJ2-7; 8 bases agree with TRBD1. The J segment lost 3 bases and the V segment lost 6 bases, leaving 7 bases of the junction unmatched. The CDR3 covers 14 residues. Germline CDR1 is MNHNS and CDR2 is SASEGT. The CDR3, as DNA: TGTGCCAGCAGGGAGGACAGGGCCCGCTACGAGCAGTACGTC. Translated: CASREDRARYEQYV.

This clonotype was observed a few times. V and J are TRBV5-4 and TRBJ2-7, with 9 bases identical to TRBD2. The CDR3 has 15 amino acids. With 0 bases clipped from V and 0 bases from J, the junction kept 1 base outside the gene matches. Germline values: CDR1 SGHNT, CDR2 YYREEE (reference sequence). CDR3 sequence: CASSLAAGGSYEQYF. CDR3 DNA sequence: TGTGCCAGCAGCTTGGCAGCGGGGGGCTCCTACGAGCAGTACTTC.

The chain employs TRBV28 and TRBJ1-5; the match to TRBD1 covers 9 bases. After removal of 5 bases from V and 4 bases from J, the junction contained 3 bases not matched to a gene. The germline gives CDR1 MDHEN, CDR2 SYDVKM. The CDR3 extends over 14 amino acids. CDR3 sequence (DNA): TGTGCCAGCAGTACCGGACAGGGGAATCAGCCCCAGCATTTT. Its translation: CASSTGQGNQPQHF.

This chain uses TRBV20-1 with TRBJ2-4; D possibly corresponds to TRBD2 (5 bases). This CDR3 has 14 residues. The germline V gene encodes CDR1 DFQATT and CDR2 SNEGSKA (reference sequence). Trimming shortened V by 1 base and J by 0 bases, and 7 bases separated the two germline ends. CDR3 region: CSARVEGAKNIQYF. The CDR3 DNA reads TGCAGTGCTAGAGTAGAGGGAGCCAAAAACATTCAGTACTTC.

This clonotype came up many times. This chain uses TRBV5-1 with TRBJ1-2, with a weak D call TRBD1 (5 bases). CDR1 is SGHRS, CDR2 YFSETQ, per germline. CDR3 length: 13 amino acids. Trimming cost V 3 bases and J 7 bases, with 13 bases left between them. CDR3 residues: CASSSGLSFGYTF. Here the CDR3 DNA reads TGCGCCAGCAGCTCGGGACTGTCGTTTGGCTACACCTTC.

The rearrangement joins TRBV10-3 to TRBJ2-1; 8 nucleotides align to TRBD2. The CDR3 contains 16 residues. The V and J ends lost 3 bases and 4 bases, in that order; junction bases with no gene match: 8. The germline CDR1 and CDR2 sequences are ENHRY and SYGVKD. The CDR3 nucleotides read TGTGCCATCAGTGACCTAGCGGGCCCCCTTTACAATGAGCAGTTCTTC. This encodes CAISDLAGPLYNEQFF.

This clonotype was recorded at least ten times. The chain recombines TRBV27 with TRBJ1-2, with 7 bases matching TRBD1. CDR3 size: 17 residues. V lost 5 bases to trimming and J lost 3 bases; unmatched junction nucleotides: 15. Germline lookup yields CDR1 MNHEY and CDR2 SMNVEV (reference sequence). CDR3 sequence reads: CASSPDLLTGRDYGYTF. The CDR3 nucleotides read TGTGCCAGCAGTCCGGACCTCCTGACAGGGAGAGACTATGGCTACACCTTC.

The chain carries TRBV11-1 and TRBJ1-2, with 10 bases lining up with TRBD1. The CDR3 is made up of 18 amino acids. Germline V gives CDR1 SGHAT, CDR2 FQDESV (reference sequence). J gave up 1 base and V 4 bases, and 12 bases lay outside the gene matches. In DNA, the CDR3 is TGTGCCAGCAGCTCGACAGGGGACAGGGGTCCAGTTAACTATGGCTACACCTTC. It specifies CASSSTGDRGPVNYGYTF. The full variable domain, completed using reference TRBV11-1 and TRBJ1-2, is EAEVAQSPRYKITEKSQAVAFWCDPISGHATLYWYRQILGQGPELLVQFQDESVVDDSQLPKDRFSAERLKGVDSTLKIQPAELGDSAMYLCASSSTGDRGPVNYGYTFGSGTRLTVV.

V gene TRBV7-2 combines with J gene TRBJ2-3, with TRBD2 matching 7 bases. The germline V gene encodes CDR1 SGHTA and CDR2 FQGNSA. CDR3 length: 15 amino acids. The V gene end was trimmed by 10 bases and the J gene end by 3 bases; junction bases not matched to a gene: 13. The CDR3 loop is CAIRPGLAVTDTQYF. CDR3 DNA sequence: TGTGCCATCAGGCCGGGGCTAGCGGTAACAGATACGCAGTATTTT.

V and J are TRBV5-1 and TRBJ1-1, with D possibly TRBD1 on 5 matching bases. Germline values: CDR1 SGHRS, CDR2 YFSETQ. CDR3 length equals 14 residues. The V gene lost 0 bases and the J gene lost 4 bases, with 10 bases spanning the gap. The CDR3 region is CASSLEGVGTEAFF. CDR3 DNA: TGCGCCAGCAGCTTGGAAGGGGTGGGCACTGAAGCTTTCTTT.

This clonotype has just a few counts. The genes are TRBV3-1 and TRBJ1-1, with D tentatively TRBD1 (6 bases). V gave up 1 base and J gave up 4 bases, with 10 bases separating them. Germline CDR1 LGHDT, CDR2 YNNKEL (reference sequence). The CDR3 sequence is 14 residues long. The CDR3 region is CASSQGFRGTEAFF. The CDR3 DNA reads TGTGCCAGCAGCCAAGGGTTCAGGGGCACTGAAGCTTTCTTT.

The chain has TRBV7-2 and TRBJ1-2; possibly TRBD1 for D (5 bases). V was shortened by 4 bases and J by 2 bases, with 14 bases between the two germline ends. The CDR3 loop spans 15 amino acids. CDR1 is SGHTA and CDR2 is FQGNSA in the germline V gene. As DNA, the CDR3 is TGTGCCAGCAGCTCTCCCCCCCGGGGGAACTATGGCTACACCTTC. It specifies CASSSPPRGNYGYTF. The full variable domain, rest sourced from reference TRBV7-2 and TRBJ1-2, is GAGVSQSPSNKVTEKGKDVELRCDPISGHTALYWYRQSLGQGLEFLIYFQGNSAPDKSGLPSDRFSAERTGGSVSTLTIQRTQQEDSAVYLCASSSPPRGNYGYTFGSGTRLTVV.

This clonotype was found a few times. In nucleotides, the CDR3 is TGCGCCAGCAGTTACTCCGGGACAGGGTTACGAGAGACCCAGTACTTC. This gives the protein CASSYSGTGLRETQYF. V is TRBV10-2 and J is TRBJ2-5; 9 bases align to TRBD1. V dropped 5 bases and J dropped 4; count of bases not matched to a gene: 11. The CDR3 runs to 16 residues. Germline CDR1 and CDR2: WSHSY and SAAADI.

This rearrangement joins TRBV3-1 to TRBJ2-3; no clear D. The CDR3 consists of 16 residues. The V end lost 1 base, the J end lost 0 bases, and 11 bases lay between the germline ends. Germline CDR1 is LGHDT and CDR2 is YNNKEL (reference sequence). Here the CDR3 reads CASSQVLEGSTDTQYF. The CDR3 nucleotides read TGTGCCAGCAGCCAAGTTTTAGAAGGGAGCACAGATACGCAGTATTTT.

This clonotype was counted only a few times. This rearrangement joins TRBV7-9 to TRBJ2-1; D may be TRBD1 (6 bases). This CDR3 has 15 amino acids. Trimming took off 5 bases at V and 8 bases at J, with 19 bases between the two ends. The germline gives CDR1 SEHNR, CDR2 FQNEAQ (reference sequence). The CDR3 sequence is CASSLDSRGFDEQFF. CDR3 bases: TGTGCCAGCAGCCTCGACAGCAGGGGATTCGATGAGCAGTTCTTC. Full variable domain (outside the CDR3, taken from reference TRBV7-9 and TRBJ2-1): DTGVSQNPRHKITKRGQNVTFRCDPISEHNRLYWYRQTLGQGPEFLTYFQNEAQLEKSRLLSDRFSAERPKGSFSTLEIQRTEQGDSAMYLCASSLDSRGFDEQFFGPGTRLTVL.

In this sample, this clonotype turned up a few times. This rearrangement joins TRBV10-2 to TRBJ1-6; 9 bases match TRBD1. The CDR3 loop spans 15 amino acids. Germline loops: CDR1 WSHSY, CDR2 SAAADI. The ends lost 2 bases at V and 5 bases at J; junction bases unmatched: 1. This CDR3 reads CASSEGDRDNSPLHF. CDR3 DNA: TGCGCCAGCAGTGAGGGGGACAGGGATAATTCACCCCTCCACTTT.

A few counts support this clonotype. This chain joins TRBV29-1 and TRBJ2-2; 8 nucleotides line up with TRBD1. There are 14 residues in the CDR3. V was pared by 6 bases and J by 0 bases, with 3 bases of the junction left unmatched. The V gene's germline CDR1 is SQVTM and CDR2 ANQGSEA. CDR3 in amino acids: CSVLDRANTGELFF. CDR3 bases: TGCAGCGTACTGGACAGGGCGAACACCGGGGAGCTGTTTTTT.

This clonotype was observed a handful of times. The chain uses TRBV6-2 or TRBV6-3 and TRBJ2-4; D may be TRBD2 (6 bases). CDR3 length: 15 amino acids. Between the trimmed V and J ends, which lost 2 bases and 0 bases, there was a span of 8 bases. Germline V gene data show CDR1 as MNHEY and CDR2 as SVGEGT. The CDR3 DNA reads TGTGCCAGCAGTTACGAGGGACTAGCCAAAAACATTCAGTACTTC. Its translation: CASSYEGLAKNIQYF.

The V call is TRBV18, the J call TRBJ1-1; D remains ambiguous. Germline loops: CDR1 KGHSH, CDR2 LQKENI. The CDR3 is 14 residues long. V was clipped by 4 bases and J by 1 base, with 10 bases between them. The CDR3 DNA reads TGTGCCAGCTCACTATCCCCAGGGAACACTGAAGCTTTCTTT. It translates to CASSLSPGNTEAFF.

This chain joins TRBV3-1 and TRBJ1-1; no definite D call. Germline CDR1 and CDR2: LGHDT and YNNKEL (reference sequence). V lost 0 bases, J lost 1 base, and 6 bases lay in between. This CDR3 comprises 14 residues. The CDR3 DNA sequence: TGTGCCAGCAGCCAAGAACAGACGAACACTGAAGCTTTCTTT. Protein sequence: CASSQEQTNTEAFF.

The chain couples TRBV20-1 to TRBJ2-7; 7 positions match TRBD1. The CDR3 extends over 14 amino acids. With 0 bases clipped from V and 4 bases from J, the junction kept 6 bases outside the gene matches. Looked up from germline, CDR1 is DFQATT and CDR2 is SNEGSKA (reference sequence). The CDR3 region is CSARDTGQRYEQYF. CDR3 in DNA: TGCAGTGCTAGAGACACGGGACAGCGGTACGAGCAGTACTTC.